The present T cell receptor (beta chain) was sequenced within a study of cytomegalovirus exposure and HLA in healthy donors. Findings and caveats of the study: About 87% or about 30% of the time was how often most TCR beta V segments were productive, according to an earlier analysis.

V was clipped by 4 bases and J by 6 bases, with 10 bases between them. This CDR3 has 12 residues. Germline assignment: CDR1 SEHNR and CDR2 FQNEAQ (reference sequence). The primer mix had 60 Vbeta and 13 Jbeta primers. In the authors' methods: It was a later analysis that counted approximately 81 million unique TCR beta chains, of which roughly 11 million were shared. Generated by immunoSEQ multiplex PCR, the TCRdb table keeps only in-frame clones and is missing some. V, J and clone size derive from that table, while D and trimming were established from the DNA sequence. The table lists around 130,000 clones, 70% to 85% of them singletons. Comments on this clone: Its antigen remains unknown.

The genes are TRBV7-9 and TRBJ2-7; D not resolved. The sample consisted of PBMCs. The sequence derives from a woman aged 18 to 35 in good health and CMV-seropositive. The CDR3 bases are TGTGCCAGCAGCTCCTCCCCCGGCGAGCAGTACTTC. Translating it yields CASSSSPGEQYF.